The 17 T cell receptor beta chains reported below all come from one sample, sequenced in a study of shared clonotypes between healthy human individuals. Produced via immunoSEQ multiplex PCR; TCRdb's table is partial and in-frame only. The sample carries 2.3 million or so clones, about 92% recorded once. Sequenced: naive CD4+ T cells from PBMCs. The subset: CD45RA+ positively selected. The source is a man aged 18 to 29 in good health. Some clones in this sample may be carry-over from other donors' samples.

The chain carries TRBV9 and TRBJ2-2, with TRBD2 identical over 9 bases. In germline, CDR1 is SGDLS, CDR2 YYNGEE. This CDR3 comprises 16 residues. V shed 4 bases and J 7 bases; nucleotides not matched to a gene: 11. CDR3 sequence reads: CASSPGLREGIGELFF. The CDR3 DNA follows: TGTGCCAGCAGCCCCGGGCTGCGGGAGGGTATCGGGGAGCTGTTTTTT.

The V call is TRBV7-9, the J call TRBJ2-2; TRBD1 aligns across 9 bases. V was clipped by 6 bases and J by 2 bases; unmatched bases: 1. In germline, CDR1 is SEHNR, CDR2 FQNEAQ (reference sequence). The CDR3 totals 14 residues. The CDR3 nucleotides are TGTGCCAGCAGAACAGGGGGCAACACCGGGGAGCTGTTTTTT. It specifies CASRTGGNTGELFF.

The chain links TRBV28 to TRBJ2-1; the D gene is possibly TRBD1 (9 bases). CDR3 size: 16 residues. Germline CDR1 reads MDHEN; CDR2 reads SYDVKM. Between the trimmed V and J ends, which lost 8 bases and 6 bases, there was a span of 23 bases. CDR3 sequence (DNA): TGTGCCAGCGGCGAGCGGGGGACAGGGTCTCCCAATGAGCAGTTCTTC. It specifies CASGERGTGSPNEQFF.

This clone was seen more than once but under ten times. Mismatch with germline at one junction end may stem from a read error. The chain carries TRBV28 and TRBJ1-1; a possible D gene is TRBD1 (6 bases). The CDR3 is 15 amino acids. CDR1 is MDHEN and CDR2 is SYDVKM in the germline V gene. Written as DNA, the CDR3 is TGTGCCAGCACCTCGGGGGGGCGGGTGAAGACTGAAGCTTTCTTT. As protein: CASTSGGRVKTEAFF.

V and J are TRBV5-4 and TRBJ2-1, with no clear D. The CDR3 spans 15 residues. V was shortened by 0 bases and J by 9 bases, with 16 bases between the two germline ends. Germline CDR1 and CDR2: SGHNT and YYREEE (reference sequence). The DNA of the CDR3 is TGTGCCAGCAGCTTGGTACGGGTCAGCGTCGGTGAGCAGTTCTTC. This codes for CASSLVRVSVGEQFF.

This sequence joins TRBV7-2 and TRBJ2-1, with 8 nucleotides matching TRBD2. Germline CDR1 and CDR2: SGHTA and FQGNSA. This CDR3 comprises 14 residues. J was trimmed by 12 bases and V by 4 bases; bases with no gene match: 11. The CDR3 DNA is TGTGCCAGCAGCTCCGGTACTAGCGGAAGTTGGCAGTTCTTC. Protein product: CASSSGTSGSWQFF.

The CDR3 protein is CATSSWATNEKLFF. The CDR3 coding sequence is TGTGCCACCAGCAGCTGGGCAACTAATGAAAAACTGTTTTTT. This rearrangement joins TRBV15 to TRBJ1-4; D uncertain. Germline-derived CDR1 and CDR2 are LNHNV and YYDKDF (reference sequence). Trimming took off 3 bases at V and 0 bases at J, with 5 bases between the two ends. This CDR3 is built from 14 residues.

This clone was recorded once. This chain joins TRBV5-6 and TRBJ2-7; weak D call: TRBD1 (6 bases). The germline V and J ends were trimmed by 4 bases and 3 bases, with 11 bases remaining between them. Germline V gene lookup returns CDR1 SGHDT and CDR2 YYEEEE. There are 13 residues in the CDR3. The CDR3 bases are TGTGCCAGCAGCCGTGGACAGTTCTACGAGCAGTACTTC. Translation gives CASSRGQFYEQYF.

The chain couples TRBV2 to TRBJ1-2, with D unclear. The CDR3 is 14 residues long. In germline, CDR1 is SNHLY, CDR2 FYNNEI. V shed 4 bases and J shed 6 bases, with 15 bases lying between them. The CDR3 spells CASSVLAQGHGYTF. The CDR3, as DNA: TGTGCCAGCAGTGTGTTAGCTCAAGGGCATGGCTACACCTTC.

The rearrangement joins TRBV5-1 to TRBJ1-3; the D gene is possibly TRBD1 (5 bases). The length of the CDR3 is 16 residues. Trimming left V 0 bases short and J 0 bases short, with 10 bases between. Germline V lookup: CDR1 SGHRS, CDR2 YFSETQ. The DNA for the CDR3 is TGCGCCAGCAGCTTGGGGGGCAGAGGCTCTGGAAACACCATATATTTT. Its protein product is CASSLGGRGSGNTIYF.

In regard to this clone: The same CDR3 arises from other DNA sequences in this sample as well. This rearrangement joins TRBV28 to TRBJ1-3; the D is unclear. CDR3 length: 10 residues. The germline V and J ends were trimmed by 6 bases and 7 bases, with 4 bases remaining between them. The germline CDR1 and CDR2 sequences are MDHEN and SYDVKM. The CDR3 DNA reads TGTGCCAGCAGGAGGAACACCATATATTTT. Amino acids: CASRRNTIYF. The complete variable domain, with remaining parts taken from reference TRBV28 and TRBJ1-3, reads DVKVTQSSRYLVKRTGEKVFLECVQDMDHENMFWYRQDPGLGLRLIYFSYDVKMKEKGDIPEGYSVSREKKERFSLILESASTNQTSMYLCASRRNTIYFGEGSWLTVV.

CDR3 DNA sequence: TGTGCCAGCAGTCGAACAGGGGTATCAGGCTACGAGCAGTACTTC. It encodes CASSRTGVSGYEQYF. This rearrangement joins TRBV28 to TRBJ2-7, with 7 bases identical to TRBD1. Germline V gene data show CDR1 as MDHEN and CDR2 as SYDVKM. The CDR3 is made up of 15 amino acids. The V segment lost 5 bases and the J segment 3 bases; nucleotides outside the gene matches: 10.

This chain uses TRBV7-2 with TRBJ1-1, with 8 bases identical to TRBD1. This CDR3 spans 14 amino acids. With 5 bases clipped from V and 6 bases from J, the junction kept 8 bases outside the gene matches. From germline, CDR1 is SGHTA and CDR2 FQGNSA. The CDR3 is CASSPDRGEAEAFF. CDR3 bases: TGTGCCAGCAGCCCCGACAGGGGTGAGGCTGAAGCTTTCTTT.

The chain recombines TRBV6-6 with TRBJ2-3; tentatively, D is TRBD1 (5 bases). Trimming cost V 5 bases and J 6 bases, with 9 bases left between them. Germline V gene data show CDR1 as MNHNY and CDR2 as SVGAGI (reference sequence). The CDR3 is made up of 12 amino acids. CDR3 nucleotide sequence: TGTGCCAGCAGTCAACAGGCCGATACGCAGTATTTT. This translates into CASSQQADTQYF.

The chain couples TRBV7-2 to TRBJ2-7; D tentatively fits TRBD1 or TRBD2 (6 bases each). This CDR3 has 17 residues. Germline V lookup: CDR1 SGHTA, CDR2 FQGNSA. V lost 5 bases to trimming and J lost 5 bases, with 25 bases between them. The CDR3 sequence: CASSGVGWGARDDEQYF. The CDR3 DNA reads TGTGCCAGCAGCGGGGTCGGTTGGGGGGCACGCGATGACGAGCAGTACTTC.

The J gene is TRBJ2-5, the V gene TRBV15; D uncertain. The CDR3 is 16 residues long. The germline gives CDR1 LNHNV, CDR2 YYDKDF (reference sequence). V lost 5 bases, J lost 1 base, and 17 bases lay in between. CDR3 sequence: CATSGAPGGFQETQYF. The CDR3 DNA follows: TGTGCCACCAGCGGAGCCCCGGGCGGCTTCCAAGAGACCCAGTACTTC.

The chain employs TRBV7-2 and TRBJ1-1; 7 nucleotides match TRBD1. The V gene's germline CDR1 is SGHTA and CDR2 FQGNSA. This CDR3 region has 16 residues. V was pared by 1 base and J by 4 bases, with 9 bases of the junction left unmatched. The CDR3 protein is CASSLEGQLRSTEAFF. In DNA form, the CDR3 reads TGTGCCAGCAGCTTAGAGGGACAGCTCCGGAGCACTGAAGCTTTCTTT.